Sequencing of this T cell receptor beta chain was carried out in a study of OX40 agonist ivuxolimab in advanced cancers. For context, the study as a whole: The costimulatory receptor OX40 (CD134) was targeted by ivuxolimab, a fully human IgG2 agonistic monoclonal antibody. Intravenous ivuxolimab was administered to patients every 2 weeks at six dose levels: 0.01, 0.1, 0.3, 1.5, 3 and 10 mg/kg. Of the approximately 54 patients in dose escalation, 19 had hepatocellular carcinoma, approximately 15 had melanoma, 9 had renal cell carcinoma and 9 had head and neck cancer. The dose-escalation cohort was about 83% male with a mean age of around 64 years, ranging from about 20 to 80. Patients were allowed to have had prior anti-PD-1, anti-PD-L1 or anti-CTLA-4 therapy, and 40% to 45% of the dose-escalation patients had been treated with checkpoint inhibitors. Partial responses occurred in three dose-escalation patients: two with cutaneous melanoma and one with hepatocellular carcinoma. The purpose of peripheral TCRbeta sequencing was to test whether ivuxolimab changed TCR sequence diversity and led to clonal T-cell expansion. The paper covers the monotherapy dose-escalation part of the phase I ivuxolimab trial, which included N of about 56 patients.

The germline ends are 20 bases apart after V is trimmed by 6 bases and J by 8 bases. Counted from cysteine to phenylalanine, this CDR3 has 15 amino acids. The DNA shown is the 45-base CDR3, in frame from base 1. The germline V gene specifies SNHLY as CDR1 and FYNNEI as CDR2. Genomic DNA was isolated from the sorted cells so that the TCRbeta CDR3 region could be sequenced. TCRbeta CDR3 regions were sequenced using the immunoSEQ Assay. TCRdb re-hosts the immuneACCESS table, in-frame sequences only. Its copies lack some clones; in the studies checked, an unresolved V gene accounts for under half of them, and the cause for the rest is not known. The sample has around 48,000 clones on record, approximately 81% of them singletons. Of the sample, 9.9% is held by the ten largest clones. Patients with autoimmune disease history or receiving systemic immunosuppression were excluded from the trial. In every dose cohort, peripheral blood was drawn for TCR sequencing at baseline, cycle 4 day 1, and cycle 7 day 1. Samples were obtained from an open-label, multicenter, first-in-human phase I dose-escalation trial of ivuxolimab. The trial enrolled adults with locally advanced or metastatic head and neck squamous cell, hepatocellular, melanoma or renal cell carcinoma. Before TCR sequencing, CD4+ T cells and CD8+ T cells from peripheral blood were sorted into separate populations.

Study-level results and caveats: In partial responders in the 0.1-3.0 mg/kg groups, normalized peripheral clonal expansion was found to be among the lowest, especially among CD8+ T cells. At doses of 0.1 to 3.0 mg/kg, clonal expansion of both CD4+ and CD8+ T cells in blood was seen between baseline and week 6. On average, CD8+ T cells showed more expanded clones than CD4+ T cells after ivuxolimab. Which antigens the clonally expanded peripheral T cells were specific for was not determined. Low levels of normalized T-cell clonal expansion were also shown by some nonresponding patients.

Regarding this clone: There is no known antigen for this receptor. Base-call qualities are not available, and no considerably larger clone is one nucleotide away.

The sequence links TRBV2 to TRBJ2-1; tentative D gene TRBD1, with 6 bases matching. This material consisted of CD4+ or CD8+ T cells sorted from blood, taken in a trial of the OX40 agonist ivuxolimab. The receptor was isolated from an adult with an advanced solid tumor such as melanoma, head and neck, liver or kidney cancer. The DNA sequence is TGTGCCAGCAGGCTAGGACAGCTACGTCGGGATGAGCAGTTCTTC. Translated, it gives CASRLGQLRRDEQFF.